This TCR beta chain was sequenced in a study of shared clonotypes between healthy human individuals. Memory CD4+ cells were the fraction left after CD45RA+ naive selection. Sequencing used immunoSEQ multiplex PCR; TCRdb keeps in-frame clones, though not all of them. The sample gives fewer than 1.8 million clones, less than 99% of which show up once; 0.36% is in the top ten. The V segment lost 5 bases and the J segment 2 bases; nucleotides outside the gene matches: 14. Germline V gives CDR1 MNHEY, CDR2 SMNVEV (reference sequence). The CDR3 loop spans 17 amino acids. V usage is TRBV27 and J usage is TRBJ2-7; 8 bases align to TRBD2. Sequenced input: naive CD4+ T cells sorted from blood. Subset given: CD45RA+ positively selected. This clonotype originated in a man in his thirties or forties in good health. CDR3 coding DNA: TGTGCCAGCAGTATAACTTACGGGGGGGCGGAGACCTACGAGCAGTACTTC. Amino acid sequence: CASSITYGGAETYEQYF.